These T cell receptor beta chains were read from a single sample in a study of T cells in localized non-small cell lung cancer. The table came from immunoSEQ multiplex PCR; TCRdb's copy has only in-frame clones and leaves some out. The sample has around 130,000 clones, more than 80% seen once. The specimen was peripheral blood, collected before any cancer treatment. The receptors derive from a female donor older than 55 with stage I lung adenocarcinoma. CDR3s leave out the opening cysteine and the closing phenylalanine or tryptophan. Each record gives: V gene, clone size, D gene, J gene, CDR3 protein. The D gene is left open where the match is weak. Clone size, where shown, is once, few, many, or a class for clones that have expanded.

TRBV7-8	-	TRBD2	TRBJ2-3	ASSLGRRGGLRGTDTQY
TRBV5-1	-	TRBD1	TRBJ2-1	ASFPGTGIYNEQF
TRBV5-1	-	-	TRBJ2-3	ASSLGIITGTDTQY
TRBV7-2	-	-	TRBJ2-3	ASSSGEGTDTQY
TRBV19	-	TRBD2	TRBJ2-7	ASSRTSSYEQY
TRBV19	-	TRBD1	TRBJ2-7	ATLHPDREYEQY
TRBV2	-	-	TRBJ2-7	ASAGALGEQY
TRBV27	-	TRBD1	TRBJ1-4	ASSKQGSRNEKLF
TRBV14	-	-	TRBJ1-4	ASSQELVGGLSNEKLF
TRBV20-1	-	-	TRBJ2-5	SARGGETQY
TRBV5-4	few	-	TRBJ2-1	ASSLGPAESYNEQF
TRBV2	-	-	TRBJ2-7	ASSGGVRFDEQY
TRBV6-5	few	TRBD1	TRBJ2-3	AAGQAFTDTQY
TRBV7-9	-	TRBD1	TRBJ2-7	ASSSSDRGPSHEQY
TRBV5-1	-	-	TRBJ1-3	ASSLGSAGNTIY
TRBV15	-	TRBD1	TRBJ2-5	ATSRDDRGGETQY
TRBV18	-	-	TRBJ1-4	ASSPQRGAGAGEKLF
TRBV6-5	-	TRBD2	TRBJ2-1	ASSRSSGRGNEQF
TRBV23-1	once	-	TRBJ2-7	ASSLPLRRPGPYEQY
TRBV5-1	once	-	TRBJ2-1	ASGRAGEYNEQF
TRBV20-1	-	-	TRBJ2-7	SATQGHEQY
TRBV19	once	-	TRBJ2-7	ASSIHSYEQY
TRBV6-5	-	-	TRBJ1-2	ASSAGTYGYT
TRBV27	-	TRBD2	TRBJ2-3	ASSGGARRTDTQY
TRBV6-6	-	TRBD2	TRBJ2-7	ASSVTSGDTYEQY
TRBV9	-	-	TRBJ1-2	ASSAGRGYT
TRBV11-3	-	TRBD2	TRBJ2-7	ASSLAAGGYEQY
TRBV28	-	-	TRBJ2-7	ASSFTQSYEQY
TRBV4-1	-	TRBD2	TRBJ2-1	ASSQDEAGGNEQF
TRBV11-3	-	TRBD2	TRBJ2-1	ASGRAGDEQF
TRBV2	-	-	TRBJ1-1	ASSESQAVGGAEAF
TRBV6-5	-	TRBD2	TRBJ2-3	ASQRGRAPDTQY
TRBV30	-	TRBD1	TRBJ2-2	AWIRTGVIGELF
TRBV6-5	few	TRBD1	TRBJ2-1	ASSYSGTGSYNEQF
TRBV6-5	-	-	TRBJ1-4	ATQRTSATNEKLF
TRBV7-2	-	TRBD2	TRBJ2-3	ASLAGGYTDTQY
TRBV2	-	-	TRBJ2-7	ASSDEGLNEQY
TRBV5-1	-	-	TRBJ2-7	ASSPRGDSYEQY
TRBV10-2	-	-	TRBJ2-7	ASSEDRTYEQY
TRBV2	-	-	TRBJ2-7	ASTWRHYEQY
TRBV10-3	-	-	TRBJ2-2	AISDRNTGELF
TRBV27	-	TRBD2	TRBJ2-7	ASRRVGTSEQY